A selection of T cell receptor beta chains follows, all from one sample in a study of blood T cell repertoires in COVID-19. Using immunoSEQ multiplex PCR, the repertoire was profiled, and TCRdb retains in-frame clones only, with some absent. The data contain about 35,000 clones, around 85% of them singletons. Sequenced sample: peripheral blood. The receptor set was obtained from a man aged 55 to 70 with active or convalescent COVID-19. Both conserved end residues are part of each CDR3. The order of the fields is CDR3 DNA, CDR3 protein, V gene, D gene, J gene, clone size. The D gene is left open where the match is weak. Rows give clone size only sometimes, using once, few, many, or a class for an expanded clone.

TGCGCCAGCAGCCAAGTTGGGGACAGGGCTCTTCTCCCCCTCCACTTT | CASSQVGDRALLPLHF | TRBV4-1 | TRBD1 | TRBJ1-6 | .
TGTGCCACCAGCAGAGATGGAGGGAAAGCTTTCTTT | CATSRDGGKAFF | TRBV15 | . | TRBJ1-1 | .
TGTGCCACCAGTGATACGGCGGACTATGGCTACACCTTC | CATSDTADYGYTF | TRBV24-1 | . | TRBJ1-2 | .
TGTGCCAGCAGTCCCCTCCGCGACTATGGCTACACCTTC | CASSPLRDYGYTF | TRBV27 | . | TRBJ1-2 | .
TGTGCCAGCAGCATCCGACTTCAAGAGACCCAGTACTTC | CASSIRLQETQYF | TRBV11-2 | . | TRBJ2-5 | .
TGTGCCAGTAACCGGGGCTCCTATAATTCACCCCTCCACTTT | CASNRGSYNSPLHF | TRBV5-8 | . | TRBJ1-6 | .
TGTGCCTGGAGCCGGGACAGGCCCTATGGCTACACCTTC | CAWSRDRPYGYTF | TRBV30 | TRBD1 | TRBJ1-2 | .
TGTGCCATCAGTGGAGGTGGGACTTCAGGGGAGACCCAGTACTTC | CAISGGGTSGETQYF | TRBV10-3 | . | TRBJ2-5 | .
TGTGCCAGCAGCCAGGCCGGGACAGGGCTCTCTGGAAACACCATATATTTT | CASSQAGTGLSGNTIYF | TRBV14 | TRBD1 | TRBJ1-3 | .
TGTGCCTGGAGTGTAACCTCATTTGGGGACAGAAACCTCGACACTGAAGCTTTCTTT | CAWSVTSFGDRNLDTEAFF | TRBV30 | TRBD1 | TRBJ1-1 | once
TGTGCCAGCATGCAGGGTGGGGCCTTGACCCAGTACTTC | CASMQGGALTQYF | TRBV2 | . | TRBJ2-5 | .
TGTGCCAGCTCACCGACAGGGGGCATAGAAGCTTTCTTT | CASSPTGGIEAFF | TRBV18 | TRBD1 | TRBJ1-1 | .
TGTGCCAGCAGCCAGGGGGCAGGGCGGGAGACCCAGTACTTC | CASSQGAGRETQYF | TRBV3-1/TRBV3-2 | . | TRBJ2-5 | .
TGCGCCAGCAGCTTGGCACAGGCTTATAGCGGGGAGCTGTTTTTT | CASSLAQAYSGELFF | TRBV5-1 | . | TRBJ2-2 | once
TGTGCCAGCAGCCAAGAGGGATCCAGCGGGGGGCTCTACAATGAGCAGTTCTTC | CASSQEGSSGGLYNEQFF | TRBV3-1/TRBV3-2 | TRBD2 | TRBJ2-1 | .
TGTGCCAGCAGCCCGCGAGATATACCGAATGAAAAACTGTTTTTT | CASSPRDIPNEKLFF | TRBV3-1/TRBV3-2 | . | TRBJ1-4 | .
TGTGCCAGTAGTATCAAAGCGGTCGCGGGGGAGCAGTTCTTC | CASSIKAVAGEQFF | TRBV19 | . | TRBJ2-1 | .
TGCGCCAGCAGCTTCTTGGACTATCAAAACAATGAGCAGTTCTTC | CASSFLDYQNNEQFF | TRBV5-1 | . | TRBJ2-1 | .
TGTGCCACCAGTGACCTGGGACAGGGGTTAGAGACCCAGTACTTC | CATSDLGQGLETQYF | TRBV24-1 | TRBD1 | TRBJ2-5 | .
TGTGCCAGCAGCTTGGTTCGACAGGGGGCAGACTATGGCTACACCTTC | CASSLVRQGADYGYTF | TRBV5-6 | TRBD1 | TRBJ1-2 | .
TGTGCCAGCAGCGTAGCGAGCGGGAGCGCGAACAATGAGCAGTTCTTC | CASSVASGSANNEQFF | TRBV9 | TRBD2 | TRBJ2-1 | .
TGTGCCAGCAGCCAAGAGACACTGAACACTGAAGCTTTCTTT | CASSQETLNTEAFF | TRBV3-1/TRBV3-2 | . | TRBJ1-1 | .
TGTGCCAGTAGTAGGAAGCGGGTATCGAGTTATGAGCAGTTCTTC | CASSRKRVSSYEQFF | TRBV19 | . | TRBJ2-1 | .
TGTGCCAGCAGCCCGACAGGGTGGACTGAAGCTTTCTTT | CASSPTGWTEAFF | TRBV3-1/TRBV3-2 | TRBD1 | TRBJ1-1 | .
TGCAGCGTGACGACAGGGGGTCGTTCTGATACCTTC | CSVTTGGRSDTF | TRBV29-1 | TRBD1 | TRBJ1-2 | .
TGTGCCAGCAGCTCGCGAGGTTTAATCTCTGGAAACACCATATATTTT | CASSSRGLISGNTIYF | TRBV5-6 | . | TRBJ1-3 | .
TGTGCCAGTAGTATATCAGGGGGCTCTGAAAAACTGTTTTTT | CASSISGGSEKLFF | TRBV19 | TRBD1 | TRBJ1-4 | .
TGTGCCAGCAGAGCTAGCGGGACCCCGGATACGCAGTATTTT | CASRASGTPDTQYF | TRBV9 | TRBD2 | TRBJ2-3 | .
TGTGCCAGCAGCACCGGGATTCGGGGTCCGACGCAGTATTTT | CASSTGIRGPTQYF | TRBV6-2/TRBV6-3 | . | TRBJ2-3 | .
TGTGCCAGCAGCTCTTCAGGGGGCCTTTCTTTTTATGGCTACACCTTC | CASSSSGGLSFYGYTF | TRBV5-4 | TRBD1 | TRBJ1-2 | .
TGTGCCAGCTCACCACCGGGACAGGGGCCCTCTATGGCTTTC | CASSPPGQGPSMAF | TRBV18 | TRBD1 | TRBJ2-6 | .
TGTGCCACCAGCACAGGGACAGGGTCTACTTTGACAGATACGCAGTATTTT | CATSTGTGSTLTDTQYF | TRBV15 | TRBD1 | TRBJ2-3 | .
TGTGCCAGCAGCTCTCAGGGTACGGACACTGAAGCTTTCTTT | CASSSQGTDTEAFF | TRBV7-2 | . | TRBJ1-1 | once
TGTGCCAGCAGCCTCGCGACAGGGGGAAACTATGGCTACACCTTC | CASSLATGGNYGYTF | TRBV27 | TRBD1 | TRBJ1-2 | .
TGCGCCAGCAGCCAAAATCTAGGGGACAGGGGCACAGATACGCAGTATTTT | CASSQNLGDRGTDTQYF | TRBV4-3 | TRBD1 | TRBJ2-3 | .
TGTGCCAGCAGCTCGACACCTTCCTATGGCTACACCTTC | CASSSTPSYGYTF | TRBV7-9 | . | TRBJ1-2 | .
TGTGCCAGTAGTATAGATCTTCGGCAGGGGGCCTCCCTGGGGGATAGCAATCAGCCCCAGCATTTT | CASSIDLRQGASLGDSNQPQHF | TRBV19 | TRBD1 | TRBJ1-5 | .
TGTGCCAGCAGTGAAGGGACAGGGGGCTATCAGCCCCAGCATTTT | CASSEGTGGYQPQHF | TRBV2 | TRBD1 | TRBJ1-5 | .
TGTGCCAGCAGCCAGGGACTAGCGGGTTATGAGCAGTTCTTC | CASSQGLAGYEQFF | TRBV7-9 | TRBD2 | TRBJ2-1 | .
TGTGCCAGCAGCCAAGCACTAAGGGGATCGGAGACCCAGTACTTC | CASSQALRGSETQYF | TRBV14 | . | TRBJ2-5 | .
TGTGCCAGCAGTGAAGTTGGGGCAGGGGTTAACTATGGCTACACCTTC | CASSEVGAGVNYGYTF | TRBV6-1 | . | TRBJ1-2 | .
TGTGCCAGCAGCCAAGGTCCGACTCCGAAGGCTTTCTTT | CASSQGPTPKAFF | TRBV3-1/TRBV3-2 | . | TRBJ1-1 | .
TGCGCCAGCAGCTTCGGGACAGGGAACACTGAAGCTTTCTTT | CASSFGTGNTEAFF | TRBV5-1 | TRBD1 | TRBJ1-1 | .